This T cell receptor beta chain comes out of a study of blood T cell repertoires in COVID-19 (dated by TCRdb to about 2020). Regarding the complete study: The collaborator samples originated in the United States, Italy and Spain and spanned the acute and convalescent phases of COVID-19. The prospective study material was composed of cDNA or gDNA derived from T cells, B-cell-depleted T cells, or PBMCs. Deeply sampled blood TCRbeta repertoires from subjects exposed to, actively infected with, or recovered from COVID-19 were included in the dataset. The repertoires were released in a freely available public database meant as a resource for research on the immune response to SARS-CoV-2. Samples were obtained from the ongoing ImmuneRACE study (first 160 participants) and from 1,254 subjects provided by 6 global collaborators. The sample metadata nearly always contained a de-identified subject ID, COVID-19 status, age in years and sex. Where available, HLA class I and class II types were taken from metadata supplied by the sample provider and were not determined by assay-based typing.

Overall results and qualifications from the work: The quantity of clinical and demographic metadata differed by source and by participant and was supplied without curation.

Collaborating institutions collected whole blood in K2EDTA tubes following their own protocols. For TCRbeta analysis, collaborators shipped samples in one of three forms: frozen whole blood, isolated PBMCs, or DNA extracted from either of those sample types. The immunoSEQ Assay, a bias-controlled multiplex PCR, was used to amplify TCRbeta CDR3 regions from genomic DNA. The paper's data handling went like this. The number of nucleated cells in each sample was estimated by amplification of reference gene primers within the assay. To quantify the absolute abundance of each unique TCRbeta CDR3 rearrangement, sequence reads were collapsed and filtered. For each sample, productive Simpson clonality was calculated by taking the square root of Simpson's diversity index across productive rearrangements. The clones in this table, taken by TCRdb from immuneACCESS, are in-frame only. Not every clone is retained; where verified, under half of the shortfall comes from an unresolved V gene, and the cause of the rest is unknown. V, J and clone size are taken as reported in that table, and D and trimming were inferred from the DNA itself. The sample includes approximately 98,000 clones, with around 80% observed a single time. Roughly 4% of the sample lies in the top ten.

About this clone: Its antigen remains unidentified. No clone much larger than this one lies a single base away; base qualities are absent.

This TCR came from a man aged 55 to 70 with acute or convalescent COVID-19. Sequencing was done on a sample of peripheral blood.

The DNA reads TGTGCCAGCAGCCCACCTCGCCGCCCTCTAGCCTCGCTAACCTACGAGCAGTACTTC. Its coded protein is CASSPPRRPLASLTYEQYF. This chain joins TRBV5-4 to TRBJ2-7, with TRBD2 as a weak D call on 5 bases. The CDR3 runs 19 residues from the cysteine to the phenylalanine. Only the CDR3 portion is preserved as DNA: 57 bases, with reading frame beginning at the first base. Looking up the germline V gene (reference sequence) yields CDR1 SGHNT and CDR2 YYREEE. V lost 4 bases and J lost 2 bases; the stretch between them is 28 bases long.